The text below deals with one TCR beta chain. Its antigen is currently unknown. This entry belongs to a study of blood T cells in healthy people across ages. Broader study findings: CMV status of donors was not determined, possibly confounding expanded clonotype changes. In older individuals, TCR beta diversity per million T cells was lower, falling roughly linearly with age. Both higher diversity and more naive CD4+ cells marked long-lived donors when set against aged donors. It was held that the diversity estimates obtained from one million T cells were underestimates.

Trimming cost V 5 bases and J 7 bases, with 10 bases left between them. The CDR3 contains 12 residues. Looked up from germline, CDR1 is SGHDT and CDR2 is YYEEEE. Primers used in a second PCR of about 7 to 12 cycles were a sample-barcoded 5' primer and a J-beta primer mix. MiXCR, run by TCRdb on the 5' RACE reads, gives a single entry per CDR3 protein. The repertoire includes 2 million or so distinct CDR3 sequences, approximately 50% of them detected once, and approximately 2.1% sits in the top ten. This clonotype was sampled from a middle-aged woman in good health. V gene TRBV5-6 combines with J gene TRBJ2-1; D not resolved. What was sequenced was blood. The CDR3 loop reads CASSDDLNEQFF. CDR3 bases: TGTGCCAGCAGTGATGACTTGAATGAGCAGTTCTTC. The complete variable domain, with remaining parts taken from reference TRBV5-6 and TRBJ2-1, reads DAGVTQSPTHLIKTRGQQVTLRCSPKSGHDTVSWYQQALGQGPQFIFQYYEEEERQRGNFPDRFSGHQFPNYSSELNVNALLLGDSALYLCASSDDLNEQFFGPGTRLTVL.